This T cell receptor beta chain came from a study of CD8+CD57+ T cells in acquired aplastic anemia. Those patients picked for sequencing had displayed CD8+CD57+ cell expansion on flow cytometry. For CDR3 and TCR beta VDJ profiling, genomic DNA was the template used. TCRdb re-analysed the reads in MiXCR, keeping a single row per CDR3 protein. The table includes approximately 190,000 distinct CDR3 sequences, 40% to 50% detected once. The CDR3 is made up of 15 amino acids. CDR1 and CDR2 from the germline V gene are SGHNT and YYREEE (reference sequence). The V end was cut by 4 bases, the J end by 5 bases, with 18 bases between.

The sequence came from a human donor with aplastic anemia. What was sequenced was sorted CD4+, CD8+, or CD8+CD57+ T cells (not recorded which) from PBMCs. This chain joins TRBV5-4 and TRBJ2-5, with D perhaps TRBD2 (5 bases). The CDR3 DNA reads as TGTGCCAGCAGCGATCCCGGAGGTAGTTTTGAGACCCAGTACTTC. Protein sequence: CASSDPGGSFETQYF.